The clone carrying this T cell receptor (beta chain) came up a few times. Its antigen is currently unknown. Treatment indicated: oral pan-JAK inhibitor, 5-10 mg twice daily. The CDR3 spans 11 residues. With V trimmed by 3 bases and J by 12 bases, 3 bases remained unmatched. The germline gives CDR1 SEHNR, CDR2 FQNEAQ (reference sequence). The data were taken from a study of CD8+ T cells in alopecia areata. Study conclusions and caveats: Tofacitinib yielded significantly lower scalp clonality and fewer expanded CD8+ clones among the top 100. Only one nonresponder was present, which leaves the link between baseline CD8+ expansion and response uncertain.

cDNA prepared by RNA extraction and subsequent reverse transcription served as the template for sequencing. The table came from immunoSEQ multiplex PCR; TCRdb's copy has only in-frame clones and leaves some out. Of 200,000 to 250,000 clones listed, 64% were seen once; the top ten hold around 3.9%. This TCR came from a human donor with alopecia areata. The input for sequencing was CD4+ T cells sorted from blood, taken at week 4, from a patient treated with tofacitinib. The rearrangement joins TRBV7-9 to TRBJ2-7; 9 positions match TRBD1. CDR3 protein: CASSLGTGLYF. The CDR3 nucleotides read TGTGCCAGCAGCTTGGGGACAGGGCTGTACTTC.